This T cell receptor beta chain appears in the sequencing data of a study of cytomegalovirus exposure and HLA in healthy donors. The PCR made use of 60 Vbeta and 13 Jbeta primers. Data came from immunoSEQ multiplex PCR; TCRdb stores just in-frame clones and leaves some out. The table records fewer than 100,000 clones, 65% to 80% of them present only once. Germline V gene sequence: CDR1 SNHLY, CDR2 FYNNEI. The CDR3 runs to 16 residues. V shed 9 bases, J shed 4 bases, and the junction held 12 bases outside the gene matches. The sequence derives from a man aged 55 to 70 in good health and CMV-seropositive. The chain has TRBV2 and TRBJ2-6, with 7 bases fitting TRBD1. What was sequenced was PBMCs. DNA for the CDR3: TGTGCCAGTACTGGACAGGTCCGCACGGGGGCCAACGTCCTGACTTTC. Residues: CASTGQVRTGANVLTF.